One sample yielded the 5 T cell receptor beta chains listed below, sequenced in a study of shared clonotypes between healthy human individuals. Clones were read by immunoSEQ multiplex PCR, and TCRdb kept only the in-frame ones, dropping some. The sample lists roughly 700,000 clones; approximately 79% were seen once. Sequenced input: memory CD4+ T cells sorted from blood. Subset in this sample: CD45RA-negative fraction. Receptors were obtained from a woman aged 25-40 years in good health.

The V and J genes are TRBV10-1 and TRBJ2-5; TRBD2 aligns across 7 bases. V lost 7 bases and J lost 5; bases outside the gene matches: 10. The CDR3 spans 14 residues. Germline V gene data show CDR1 as WNHNN and CDR2 as SYGVQD (reference sequence). For the CDR3, the DNA is TGCGCCAGCAATCTAGCGGATTTTGGGGAGACCCAGTACTTC. This encodes CASNLADFGETQYF.

The rearrangement links TRBV5-1 to TRBJ1-2; D gene unclear. Germline V gives CDR1 SGHRS, CDR2 YFSETQ. The CDR3 consists of 13 residues. With 4 bases removed from V and 4 bases from J, the gap between germline ends came to 11 bases. The DNA of the CDR3 is TGCGCCAGCAGCCAGGCCGATACCTATGGCTACACCTTC. Translated, it gives CASSQADTYGYTF.

In nucleotides, the CDR3 is TGTGCCTGTTGGGGGCTCATGGATTCACCCCTCCACTTT. Amino acids: CACWGLMDSPLHF. The chain uses TRBV30 and TRBJ1-6; the D gene is possibly TRBD1 (6 bases). This CDR3 comprises 13 residues. The germline V gene has CDR1 GTSNPN and CDR2 SVGIG (reference sequence). The V end lost 6 bases, the J end lost 8 bases, and 14 bases lay between the germline ends.

The V gene is TRBV6-5, the J gene TRBJ2-7; TRBD1 matches at 11 bases. This CDR3 is built from 15 residues. J lost 6 bases, V lost 8 bases, and 12 bases had no gene match. The germline CDR1 and CDR2 sequences are MNHEY and SVGAGI. The CDR3 DNA sequence: TGTGCCAGCGGTCAACGCGGGACAGGGGGGGTCGAGCAGTACTTC. Translating gives CASGQRGTGGVEQYF.

In its sample, this clone was seen once. The sample contains more than one DNA sequence encoding this CDR3. The chain combines TRBV5-1 with TRBJ1-3, with TRBD1 as a possible D gene (6 bases). Deletions cut 4 bases from V and 4 bases from J, with 12 bases between. The CDR3 runs to 14 residues. Germline CDR1 is SGHRS and CDR2 is YFSETQ. The CDR3 is CASSPGTLGNTIYF. In nucleotides, the CDR3 is TGCGCCAGCAGCCCCGGGACACTCGGAAACACCATATATTTT.